This TCR beta chain originates from a study of CD8+CD57+ T cells in acquired aplastic anemia (dated by TCRdb to 2017 to 2018). Some background on the complete study: On average, sorted CD4+ and CD8+ cells yielded about 3 ug of extracted DNA, with a range of about 0.19 to 30 ug. CD8+CD57+ expansion was defined as frequency above the mean frequency observed in healthy subjects.

Broader findings and caveats from the paper: Roughly 30 CD8+ CDR3 sequences were shared between patients and controls but appeared highly expressed in patients and within their immunodominant clones. CD8+ Simpson's diversity did not differ significantly between patients and healthy controls (P=0.060).

At least ten counts were recorded for this clonotype. Its binding antigen is unknown. Per-nucleotide qualities are absent, and no much larger clonotype sits a single base away. Patients chosen for sequencing had shown expansion of CD8+CD57+ cells by flow cytometry. Severe acquired aplastic anemia was diagnosed in all patients according to International Study of Aplastic Anemia and Agranulocytosis and Camitta criteria. Patients had received no therapy at the time of blood sampling. In the study, sorted CD4+ and CD8+ blood T cells from patients with severe aplastic anemia and from healthy subjects underwent deep sequencing of TCR repertoires. Patients were enrolled in the USA under clinicaltrials.gov protocols 00001620, 01623167, 00001397, 00071045, 00081523 and 00961064. Ficoll-Paque density gradient centrifugation was used to isolate peripheral blood mononuclear cells. Before DNA extraction, CD4+ and CD8+ T cells were sorted with FACS or magnetic beads.

Genomic DNA was used as template for profiling of TCR beta VDJ combinations and CDR3 sequences. An Illumina HiSeq 2000 was used for TCR repertoire sequencing. Per the original workflow: TRBV/TRBJ rearrangement plots, CDR3 size and DJ length profiles, and Simpson's diversity index were used to assess repertoires. The immunodominant clone was defined as the most abundant DNA sequence in deep sequencing data. CDR3 amino acid sequences were checked for sharing between subjects and were compared against published repertoires and the VDJdb database. The raw public reads went through TCRdb reprocessing: fastp at Q25, MiXCR clone calling, in-frame beta chains kept. All rows with the same CDR3 protein become a single entry with the most common DNA and genes. TCRdb, not the original authors, processed these V and J calls. Recorded for this sample are under 500,000 distinct CDR3 sequences; roughly a third of them occurred a single time. In total, the top ten clones hold 0.82% of the sample.

The TCR originated in a human donor with aplastic anemia. The material sequenced was sorted CD4+, CD8+, or CD8+CD57+ T cells (not recorded which) from PBMCs.

The CDR3 sequence is CASSFLQGSGANVLTF. The sequence in DNA is TGCGCCAGCAGCTTCCTTCAGGGCTCTGGGGCCAACGTCCTGACTTTC. The rearrangement combines TRBV5-1 with TRBJ2-6; the D region possibly corresponds to TRBD1 (5 bases align). V is cut by 2 bases and J by 0 bases, and the space between the germline ends is 9 bases. Based on the germline V gene, the CDR1 and CDR2 sequences are SGHRS and YFSETQ. The cysteine opens and the phenylalanine closes a CDR3 of 16 amino acids. CDR3 DNA only is kept here, 48 bases in frame from base 1.